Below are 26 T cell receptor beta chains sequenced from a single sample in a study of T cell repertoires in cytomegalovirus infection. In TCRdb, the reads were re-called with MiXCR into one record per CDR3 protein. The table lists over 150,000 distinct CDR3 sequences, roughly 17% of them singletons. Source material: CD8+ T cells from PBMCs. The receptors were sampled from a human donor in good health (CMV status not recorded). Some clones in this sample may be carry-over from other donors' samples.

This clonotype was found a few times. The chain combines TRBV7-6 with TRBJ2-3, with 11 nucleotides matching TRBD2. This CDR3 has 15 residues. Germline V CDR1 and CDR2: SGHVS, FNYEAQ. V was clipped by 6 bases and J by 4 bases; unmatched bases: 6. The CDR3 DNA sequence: TGTGCCAGCAGGGGTAGCGGGGGGGCATCAGATACGCAGTATTTT. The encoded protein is CASRGSGGASDTQYF.

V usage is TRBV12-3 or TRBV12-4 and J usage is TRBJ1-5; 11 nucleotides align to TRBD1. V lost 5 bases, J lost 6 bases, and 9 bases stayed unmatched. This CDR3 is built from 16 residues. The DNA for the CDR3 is TGTGCCAGCAGTCCCTGGGACAGGGGGAGTAGTCAGCCCCAGCATTTT. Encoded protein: CASSPWDRGSSQPQHF.

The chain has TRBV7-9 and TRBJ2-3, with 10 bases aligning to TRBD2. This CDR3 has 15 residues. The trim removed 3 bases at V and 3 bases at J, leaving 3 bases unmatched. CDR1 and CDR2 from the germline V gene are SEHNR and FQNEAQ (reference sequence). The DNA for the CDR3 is TGTGCCAGCAGCTTTTCTAGCGGGGGAACAGATACGCAGTATTTT. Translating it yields CASSFSSGGTDTQYF.

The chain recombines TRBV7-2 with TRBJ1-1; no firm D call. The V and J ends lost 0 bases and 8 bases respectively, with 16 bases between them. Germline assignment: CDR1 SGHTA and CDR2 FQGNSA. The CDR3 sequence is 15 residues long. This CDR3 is CASSLAGCRTAEAFF. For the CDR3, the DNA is TGTGCCAGCAGCTTAGCCGGGTGTCGCACGGCCGAAGCTTTCTTT.

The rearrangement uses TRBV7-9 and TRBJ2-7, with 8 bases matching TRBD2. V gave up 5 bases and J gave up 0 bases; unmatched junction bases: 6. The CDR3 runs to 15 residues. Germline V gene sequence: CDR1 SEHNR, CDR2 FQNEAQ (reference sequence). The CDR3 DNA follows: TGTGCCAGCAGCCCCGTGAGCGGGGGCTCCTACGAGCAGTACTTC. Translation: CASSPVSGGSYEQYF.

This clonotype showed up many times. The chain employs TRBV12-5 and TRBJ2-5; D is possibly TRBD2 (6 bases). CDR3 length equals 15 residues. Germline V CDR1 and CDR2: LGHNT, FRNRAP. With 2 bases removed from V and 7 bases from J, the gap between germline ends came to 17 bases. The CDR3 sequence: CASGLTQATAGTQYF. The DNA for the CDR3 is TGTGCTAGTGGTTTGACCCAAGCGACAGCGGGGACCCAGTACTTC.

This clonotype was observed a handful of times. CDR3 sequence reads: CASRGRGDEQYF. The CDR3 DNA reads TGTGCCAGCAGGGGCAGGGGCGACGAGCAGTACTTC. V is TRBV28 and J is TRBJ2-7; perhaps TRBD1 as D (6 bases). Germline V lookup: CDR1 MDHEN, CDR2 SYDVKM. The CDR3 contains 12 residues. Trimming took 6 bases from V and 5 from J, leaving 11 bases between them.

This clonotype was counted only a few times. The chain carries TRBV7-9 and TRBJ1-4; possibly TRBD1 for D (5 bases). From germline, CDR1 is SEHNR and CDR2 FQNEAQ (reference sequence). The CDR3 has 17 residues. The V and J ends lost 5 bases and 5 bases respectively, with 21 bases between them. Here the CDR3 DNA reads TGTGCCAGCAGCCTTATCGATTTCAGGGTGACGAATGAAAAACTGTTTTTT. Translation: CASSLIDFRVTNEKLFF.

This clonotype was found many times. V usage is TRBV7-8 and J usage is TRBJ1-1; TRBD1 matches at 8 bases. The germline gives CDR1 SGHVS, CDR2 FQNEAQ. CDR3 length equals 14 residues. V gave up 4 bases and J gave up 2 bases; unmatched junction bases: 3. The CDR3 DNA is TGTGCCAGCAGCTCCCCAGGGGGCAACACTGAAGCTTTCTTT. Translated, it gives CASSSPGGNTEAFF.

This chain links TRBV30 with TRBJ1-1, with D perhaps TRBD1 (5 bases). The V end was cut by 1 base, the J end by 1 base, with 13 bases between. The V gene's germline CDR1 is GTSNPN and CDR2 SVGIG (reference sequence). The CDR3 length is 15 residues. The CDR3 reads CAWSGDLSPNTEAFF. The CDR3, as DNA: TGTGCCTGGAGTGGGGACCTCTCCCCGAACACTGAAGCTTTCTTT.

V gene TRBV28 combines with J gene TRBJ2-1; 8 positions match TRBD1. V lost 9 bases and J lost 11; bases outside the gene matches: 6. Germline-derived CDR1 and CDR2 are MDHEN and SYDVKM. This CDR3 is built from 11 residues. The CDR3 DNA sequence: TGTGCCAGTTGGTCAGGGGGCAAGCAGTTCTTC. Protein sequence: CASWSGGKQFF.

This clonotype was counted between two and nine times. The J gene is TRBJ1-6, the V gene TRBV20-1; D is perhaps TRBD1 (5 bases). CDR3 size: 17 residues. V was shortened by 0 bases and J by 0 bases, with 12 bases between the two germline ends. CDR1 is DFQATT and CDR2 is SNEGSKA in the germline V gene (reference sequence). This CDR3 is CSARDRQGGSYNSPLHF. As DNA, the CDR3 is TGCAGTGCTAGAGATCGCCAGGGCGGCTCCTATAATTCACCCCTCCACTTT.

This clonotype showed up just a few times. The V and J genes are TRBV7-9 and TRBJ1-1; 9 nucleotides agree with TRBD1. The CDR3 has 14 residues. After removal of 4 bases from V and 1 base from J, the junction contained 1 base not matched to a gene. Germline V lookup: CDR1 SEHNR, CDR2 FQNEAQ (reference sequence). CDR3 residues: CASSWDRANTEAFF. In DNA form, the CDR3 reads TGTGCCAGCAGCTGGGACAGGGCGAACACTGAAGCTTTCTTT.

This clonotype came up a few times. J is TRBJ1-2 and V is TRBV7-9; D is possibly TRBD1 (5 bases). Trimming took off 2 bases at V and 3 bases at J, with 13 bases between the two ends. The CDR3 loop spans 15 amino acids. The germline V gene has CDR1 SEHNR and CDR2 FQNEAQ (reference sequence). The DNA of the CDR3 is TGTGCCAGCAGCTTAACGAGTACAGGCTACTATGGCTACACCTTC. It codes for CASSLTSTGYYGYTF.

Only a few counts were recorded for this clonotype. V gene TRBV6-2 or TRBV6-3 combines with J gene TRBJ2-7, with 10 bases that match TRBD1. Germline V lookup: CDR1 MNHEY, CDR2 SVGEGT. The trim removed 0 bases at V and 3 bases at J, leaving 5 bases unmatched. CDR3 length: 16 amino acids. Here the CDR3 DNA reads TGTGCCAGCAGTTACTCCTCGGGGACAGGGGTCTACGAGCAGTACTTC. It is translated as CASSYSSGTGVYEQYF.

In nucleotides, the CDR3 is TGTGCCAGCAGCCTTCTTAGGACGCGACTAGCGGGGGGATTTGAGCAGTTCTTC. It is translated as CASSLLRTRLAGGFEQFF. The chain employs TRBV6-2 or TRBV6-3 and TRBJ2-1; 13 nucleotides match TRBD2. The V gene end was trimmed by 6 bases and the J gene end by 9 bases; junction bases not matched to a gene: 17. CDR1 is MNHEY and CDR2 is SVGEGT in the germline V gene. The CDR3 extends over 18 amino acids.

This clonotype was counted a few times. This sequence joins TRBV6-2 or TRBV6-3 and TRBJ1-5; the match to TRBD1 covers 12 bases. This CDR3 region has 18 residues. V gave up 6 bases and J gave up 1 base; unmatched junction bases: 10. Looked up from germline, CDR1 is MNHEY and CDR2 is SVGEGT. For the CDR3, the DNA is TGTGCCAGCAGGGCCGGGACAGGGGGCTACGGAAGCAATCAGCCCCAGCATTTT. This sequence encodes CASRAGTGGYGSNQPQHF.

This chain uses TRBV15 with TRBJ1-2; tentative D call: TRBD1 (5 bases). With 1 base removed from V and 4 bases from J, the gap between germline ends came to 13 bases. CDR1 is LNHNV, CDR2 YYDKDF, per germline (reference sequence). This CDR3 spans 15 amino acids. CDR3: CATSRASGPGYGYTF. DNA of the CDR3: TGTGCCACCAGCAGAGCCTCAGGGCCGGGCTATGGCTACACCTTC.

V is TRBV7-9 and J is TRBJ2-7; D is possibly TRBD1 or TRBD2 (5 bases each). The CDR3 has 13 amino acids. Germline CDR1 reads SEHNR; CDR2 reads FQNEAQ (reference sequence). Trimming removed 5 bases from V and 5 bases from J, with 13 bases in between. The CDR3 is CASSPARGNEQYF. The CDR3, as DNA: TGTGCCAGCAGCCCCGCCCGGGGCAACGAGCAGTACTTC.

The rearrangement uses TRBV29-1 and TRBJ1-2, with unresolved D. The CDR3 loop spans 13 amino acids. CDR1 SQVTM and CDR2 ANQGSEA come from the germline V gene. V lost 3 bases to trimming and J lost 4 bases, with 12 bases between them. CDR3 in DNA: TGCAGCGTTGACCCCCGACTCGCCTATGGCTACACCTTC. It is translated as CSVDPRLAYGYTF.

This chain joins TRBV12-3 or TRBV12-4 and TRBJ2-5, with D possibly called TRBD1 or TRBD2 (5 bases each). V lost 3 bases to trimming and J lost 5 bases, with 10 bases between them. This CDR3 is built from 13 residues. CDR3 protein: CASSFPGTETQYF. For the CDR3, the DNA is TGTGCCAGCAGTTTTCCAGGGACGGAGACCCAGTACTTC.

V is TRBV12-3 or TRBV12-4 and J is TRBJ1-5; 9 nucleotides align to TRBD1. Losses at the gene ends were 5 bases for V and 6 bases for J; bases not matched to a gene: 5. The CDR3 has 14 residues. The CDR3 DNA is TGTGCCAGCAGTCCGACAGGGGGAAGTCAGCCCCAGCATTTT. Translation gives CASSPTGGSQPQHF.

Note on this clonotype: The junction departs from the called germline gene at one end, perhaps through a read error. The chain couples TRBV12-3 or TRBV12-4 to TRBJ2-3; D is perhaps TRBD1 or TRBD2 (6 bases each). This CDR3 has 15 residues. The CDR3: CASNGGPAGTDTQYF. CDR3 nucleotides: TGTGCCAGCAACGGGGGCCCAGCGGGCACGGATACGCAGTATTTT.

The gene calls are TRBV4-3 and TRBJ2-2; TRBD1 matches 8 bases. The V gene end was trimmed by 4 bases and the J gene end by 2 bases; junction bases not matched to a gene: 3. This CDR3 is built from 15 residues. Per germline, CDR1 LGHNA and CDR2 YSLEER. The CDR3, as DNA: TGCGCCAGCAGCCCCGGACAGGGAAACACCGGGGAGCTGTTTTTT. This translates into CASSPGQGNTGELFF.

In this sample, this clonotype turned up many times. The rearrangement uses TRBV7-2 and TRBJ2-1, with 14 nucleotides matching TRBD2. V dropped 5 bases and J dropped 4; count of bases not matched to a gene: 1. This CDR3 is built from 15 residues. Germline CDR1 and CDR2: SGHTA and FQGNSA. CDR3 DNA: TGTGCCAGCAGCCGGACTAGCGGGGGGTACAATGAGCAGTTCTTC. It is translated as CASSRTSGGYNEQFF. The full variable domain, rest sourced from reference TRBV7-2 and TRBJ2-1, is GAGVSQSPSNKVTEKGKDVELRCDPISGHTALYWYRQSLGQGLEFLIYFQGNSAPDKSGLPSDRFSAERTGGSVSTLTIQRTQQEDSAVYLCASSRTSGGYNEQFFGPGTRLTVL.

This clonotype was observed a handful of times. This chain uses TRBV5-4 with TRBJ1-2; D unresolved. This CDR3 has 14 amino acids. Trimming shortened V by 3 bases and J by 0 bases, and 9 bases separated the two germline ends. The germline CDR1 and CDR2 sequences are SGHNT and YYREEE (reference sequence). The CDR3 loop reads CASSSPGTNYGYTF. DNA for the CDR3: TGTGCCAGCAGCTCCCCTGGAACTAACTATGGCTACACCTTC.